This TCR beta chain was documented in a study of blood T cell repertoires in COVID-19. The authors' processing: Amplification of reference gene primers was used by the study to estimate nucleated cell counts. Assay: immunoSEQ multiplex PCR; the TCRdb copy retains only in-frame clones and omits some. V and J calls and clone size are copied from that table; D and trimming were computed from the DNA. Among 200,000 or so clones listed, 65% to 85% were seen once. Trimming cost V 5 bases and J 8 bases; bases outside gene matches: 3. The CDR3 runs to 13 residues. This sequence was found in a woman over 75 with acute or convalescent COVID-19. This chain uses TRBV12-3 or TRBV12-4 with TRBJ1-6; TRBD1 matches at 7 bases. Sample: peripheral blood. The CDR3 DNA sequence: TGTGCCAGCAGTCGACAGGGAGATTCACCCCTCCACTTT. This sequence encodes CASSRQGDSPLHF.